The subject of this entry is one T cell receptor (beta chain). The antigen remains undetermined. These data come from a study of Ad26.COV2.S vaccination and SARS-CoV-2 variants. Study details: Donor participated within the Ad26.COV2.S arm of the COV1001 trial. The vaccine Ad26.COV2.S was put into the muscle once, or twice with 56 days between.

General study points: Whether participants received vaccine or placebo, their non-spike TCR breadth was similar.

This table comes from immunoSEQ multiplex PCR, and its TCRdb copy is limited to in-frame clones, with some not included. This table has approximately 450,000 clones, approximately 92% appearing once. Sample treatment: some 19 received Ad26.COV2.S at low or high dose, single or two shots; roughly five received placebo; per-sample allocation not given. Vaccine and placebo recipients were sampled on day 63 after the first injection. An Ad26 vector was used to express Wuhan-strain SARS-CoV-2 spike as the vaccine. The V gene's germline CDR1 is LNHDA and CDR2 SQIVND (reference sequence). The V gene end was trimmed by 9 bases and the J gene end by 2 bases; junction bases not matched to a gene: 10. The length of the CDR3 is 15 residues.

This receptor was obtained from a person aged 18-65 years who received the Ad26.COV2.S COVID-19 vaccine or a placebo. The chain couples TRBV19 to TRBJ1-5; 7 nucleotides line up with TRBD1. This specimen was peripheral blood, taken in a trial of Ad26.COV2.S vaccine versus placebo. The CDR3 loop reads CASASGGAGNQPQHF. The CDR3 DNA is TGTGCCAGCGCCTCAGGGGGGGCCGGCAATCAGCCCCAGCATTTT.